The next 6 T cell receptor beta chains were all read from a single sample in a study of shared clonotypes between healthy human individuals. Produced via immunoSEQ multiplex PCR; TCRdb's table is partial and in-frame only. The sample includes more than 1.2 million clones, around 98.5% of them seen just once. Sequenced input: naive CD4+ T cells sorted from blood. The sample's subset: CD45RA+ positively selected. The receptors were sampled from a man aged 25-45 years in good health.

The chain joins TRBV6-6 to TRBJ1-2; 8 bases line up with TRBD1. Germline V gene sequence: CDR1 MNHNY, CDR2 SVGAGI (reference sequence). This CDR3 contains 16 residues. Germline trimming cut 6 bases from V and 4 bases from J; bases unmatched to any gene: 13. The CDR3 sequence is CASSLRTGQRVYGYTF. CDR3 nucleotide sequence: TGTGCCAGCAGCCTCAGGACAGGGCAAAGGGTCTATGGCTACACCTTC.

The chain combines TRBV9 with TRBJ2-1; 9 nucleotides line up with TRBD2. Per the germline V gene, CDR1 is SGDLS and CDR2 is YYNGEE. The length of the CDR3 is 16 residues. V was pared by 3 bases and J by 9 bases, with 13 bases of the junction left unmatched. Here the CDR3 reads CASSEGRLAAGGEQFF. The CDR3 DNA reads TGTGCCAGCAGCGAGGGAAGACTAGCGGCAGGGGGTGAGCAGTTCTTC.

The genes are TRBV5-1 and TRBJ1-5; D remains unclear. Germline assignment: CDR1 SGHRS and CDR2 YFSETQ. The germline V and J ends were trimmed by 7 bases and 5 bases, with 10 bases remaining between them. CDR3 length: 12 amino acids. CDR3 in amino acids: CASPTPHQPQHF. DNA for the CDR3: TGCGCCAGCCCTACCCCCCATCAGCCCCAGCATTTT.

The rearrangement uses TRBV7-5 and TRBJ2-1; TRBD2, the table's D call, was not compared with the DNA. TRBV7-5 is designated a pseudogene. This CDR3 has 14 residues. CDR3 bases: TGTGTCAGAAGCTTTACGGGTAGTTACAATGAGCAGTTCTTC. It translates to CVRSFTGSYNEQFF.

The table lists this clone with a few counts. The same CDR3 also results from other DNA sequences found in this sample. V gene TRBV5-1 combines with J gene TRBJ2-7; perhaps TRBD1 as D (5 bases). Germline values: CDR1 SGHRS, CDR2 YFSETQ. This CDR3 comprises 12 residues. The V end was cut by 0 bases, the J end by 4 bases, with 5 bases between. The CDR3 DNA reads as TGCGCCAGCAGCTTGGACAGGTACGAGCAGTACTTC. Translating gives CASSLDRYEQYF.

CDR3 DNA: TGTGCCAGCAGCTTCTGGCAGGGGATCACCGGGGAGCTGTTTTTT. Translation gives CASSFWQGITGELFF. The chain carries TRBV5-6 and TRBJ2-2; TRBD1 might be the D (6 bases). V shed 2 bases and J shed 4 bases, with 12 bases lying between them. CDR1 is SGHDT and CDR2 is YYEEEE in the germline V gene. The CDR3 runs to 15 residues.